This is a list of T cell receptor beta chains from one sample in a study of blood T cell repertoires in COVID-19. Only in-frame clones appear in the TCRdb table, and some are missing; sequencing was by immunoSEQ multiplex PCR. The table includes some 230,000 clones, around 83% detected once. What was sequenced was peripheral blood. The source of these receptors is a man aged 50-59 years who had recovered from COVID-19. The CDR3 runs from the conserved cysteine through the conserved F or W.

v_gene	CDR3aa
TRBV19	CASSPRQDYEQYF
TRBV6-5	CASRSAGAGTGELFF
TRBV6-5	CAAENSGNQPQHF
TRBV7-9	CASSFSHDRTGHGYTF
TRBV20-1	CSATDNEQFF
TRBV3-1/TRBV3-2	CASSQDGAGGVNEQFF
TRBV3-1/TRBV3-2	CASSQGVRTGELFF
TRBV29-1	CSVARGGSNEKLFF
TRBV27	CASSSPGTSGRSEQYF
TRBV11-2	CASSPPGSTDTQYF
TRBV19	CASRPMDRYGYTF
TRBV6-2/TRBV6-3	CASSGHRGPYEQYF
TRBV28	CASITAATNEKLFF
TRBV10-3	CATTSRQTNTEAFF
TRBV3-1/TRBV3-2	CASNNRGRNSPLHF
TRBV19	CASKNSGTGGYEQYF
TRBV7-9	CASSFLPGLAGIADTQYF
TRBV29-1	CSVRQGQETQYF